These 14 T cell receptor beta chains originate from one sample sequenced in a study of T cell changes during pregnancy in multiple sclerosis. Clones were sequenced by immunoSEQ multiplex PCR, and TCRdb holds only the in-frame ones, with some missing. The sample lists around 41,000 clones, over 80% occurring once. The source was CD4+ T cells from peripheral blood mononuclear cells, collected in the third trimester of pregnancy. The receptors come from a female donor in good health, enrolled as a control in a pregnancy study.

The genes are TRBV9 and TRBJ2-5; 9 bases agree with TRBD2. Germline loops: CDR1 SGDLS, CDR2 YYNGEE. This CDR3 is 15 amino acids long. After removal of 0 bases from V and 5 bases from J, the junction contained 5 bases not matched to a gene. CDR3 DNA sequence: TGTGCCAGCAGCGTAGGGGGTAGCGGGGGTGAGACCCAGTACTTC. Protein sequence: CASSVGGSGGETQYF.

The chain carries TRBV5-1 and TRBJ2-3; tentative D call: TRBD1 (5 bases). This CDR3 is built from 14 residues. V lost 1 base and J lost 0, with 6 bases in between. Germline values: CDR1 SGHRS, CDR2 YFSETQ. CDR3 bases: TGCGCCAGCAGCTTGCAGGGTAGCACAGATACGCAGTATTTT. Translated: CASSLQGSTDTQYF.

The genes are TRBV15 and TRBJ1-4; possible D gene TRBD1, 5 bases. The CDR3 is made up of 16 amino acids. Germline V gene data show CDR1 as LNHNV and CDR2 as YYDKDF (reference sequence). Trimming stripped 1 base from V and 6 bases from J, with 15 bases between. The CDR3 reads CATSRGHGRVDEKLFF. For the CDR3, the DNA is TGTGCCACCAGCAGAGGGCATGGCAGGGTGGATGAAAAACTGTTTTTT.

The chain is built from TRBV30 and TRBJ1-2; 9 positions match TRBD1. Germline CDR1 GTSNPN, CDR2 SVGIG (reference sequence). This CDR3 is built from 18 residues. V shed 5 bases, J shed 1 base, and the junction held 17 bases outside the gene matches. The CDR3 DNA sequence: TGTGCCTGGGGACTCTCCGGGACAGGGAGACCGGTTAACTATGGCTACACCTTC. Protein sequence: CAWGLSGTGRPVNYGYTF.

The V and J genes are TRBV12-5 and TRBJ2-2; 11 positions agree with TRBD2. This CDR3 has 19 amino acids. Germline V gene data show CDR1 as LGHNT and CDR2 as FRNRAP. V shed 4 bases and J 5 bases; nucleotides not matched to a gene: 15. The CDR3 protein is CASGWTGIAGGPGTGELFF. For the CDR3, the DNA is TGTGCTAGTGGTTGGACTGGGATAGCGGGAGGGCCGGGTACCGGGGAGCTGTTTTTT.

The chain employs TRBV5-6 and TRBJ2-2; the D gene is possibly TRBD1 (5 bases). Deletions cut 0 bases from V and 6 bases from J, with 12 bases between. The CDR3 runs 15 residues. From germline, CDR1 is SGHDT and CDR2 YYEEEE. The CDR3 protein is CASSLGQLWAGELFF. The CDR3, as DNA: TGTGCCAGCAGCTTGGGACAGCTGTGGGCCGGGGAGCTGTTTTTT.

A few counts support this clone. In nucleotides, the CDR3 is TGTGCCAGCACCCACCAAACACGCGGGACTGAAGCTTTCTTT. Protein: CASTHQTRGTEAFF. The V gene is TRBV5-4, the J gene TRBJ1-1, with D unclear. The CDR3 is 14 residues long. Trimming removed 6 bases at V and 5 bases at J, with 17 bases between. The V gene's germline CDR1 is SGHNT and CDR2 YYREEE (reference sequence).

The chain is built from TRBV4-2 and TRBJ2-3; TRBD2 matches at 13 bases. J lost 3 bases, V lost 1 base, and 1 base had no gene match. Germline V gene lookup returns CDR1 LGHNA and CDR2 YNFKEQ. The CDR3 is 16 residues long. CDR3 coding DNA: TGTGCCAGCAGCCAAGGGACTAGCGGGAGTACAGATACGCAGTATTTT. Translated, it gives CASSQGTSGSTDTQYF.

This clone was counted once. V and J are TRBV7-9 and TRBJ2-5, with unresolved D. The V end lost 1 base, the J end lost 2 bases, and 8 bases lay between the germline ends. Looked up from germline, CDR1 is SEHNR and CDR2 is FQNEAQ (reference sequence). The length of the CDR3 is 14 residues. For the CDR3, the DNA is TGTGCCAGCAGCTTAGGGCGGTATCAAGAGACCCAGTACTTC. Translated, it gives CASSLGRYQETQYF.

This clone was seen a handful of times. In nucleotides, the CDR3 is TGTGCCAGCAGCTTAGGTAACACTAGGGAGACCCAGTACTTC. Its protein is CASSLGNTRETQYF. V gene TRBV7-9 combines with J gene TRBJ2-5, with a possible D match to TRBD2 (5 bases). Germline lookup yields CDR1 SEHNR and CDR2 FQNEAQ (reference sequence). The CDR3 contains 14 residues. V was clipped by 1 base and J by 5 bases, with 11 bases between them.

The chain links TRBV4-1 to TRBJ2-7; 8 bases map to TRBD2. Looked up from germline, CDR1 is MGHRA and CDR2 is YSYEKL. The trim removed 4 bases at V and 12 bases at J, leaving 14 bases unmatched. The CDR3 contains 14 residues. The CDR3 protein is CASSPIRNGRAPYF. The CDR3 DNA sequence: TGCGCCAGCAGCCCTATTCGTAACGGGAGGGCCCCGTACTTC.

The chain recombines TRBV28 with TRBJ1-1, with TRBD1 as a possible D gene (5 bases). Trimming took 6 bases from V and 0 from J, leaving 11 bases between them. Germline CDR1 and CDR2: MDHEN and SYDVKM. The CDR3 is made up of 14 amino acids. CDR3 region: CASSTGVLNTEAFF. CDR3 sequence (DNA): TGTGCCAGCAGCACGGGGGTTCTGAACACTGAAGCTTTCTTT.

The rearrangement joins TRBV5-1 to TRBJ1-1; TRBD1 is a possible D gene (6 bases). The CDR3 contains 14 residues. Trimming left V 4 bases short and J 4 bases short, with 14 bases between. The germline V gene has CDR1 SGHRS and CDR2 YFSETQ. The CDR3 region is CASSPQGRGTEAFF. CDR3 in DNA: TGCGCCAGCAGCCCACAGGGTCGGGGCACTGAAGCTTTCTTT.

The chain recombines TRBV6-5 with TRBJ2-7; 8 bases agree with TRBD1. Germline V gene lookup returns CDR1 MNHEY and CDR2 SVGAGI. CDR3 length: 13 amino acids. Trimming cost V 7 bases and J 0 bases; bases outside gene matches: 2. CDR3 amino acids: CASTDRDSYEQYF. CDR3 nucleotides: TGTGCCAGCACGGACAGGGACTCCTACGAGCAGTACTTC.